This T cell receptor beta chain was recorded in a study of T cells after yellow fever vaccination. Study results and limitations: Abundant bulk-derived clonotypes could contaminate FACS-sorted repertoires. Across the CD4 and CD8 compartments, a small share of clonotypes was present in both.

As to this clonotype: No antigen is known for it.

A single record per CDR3 protein comes from TCRdb applying MiXCR to the 5' RACE reads. The repertoire has roughly 300,000 distinct CDR3 sequences, about 7.8% of them found once; the top ten carry 17%. Trimming pared 9 bases from V and 4 bases from J, leaving 9 bases between. The CDR3 runs 11 residues. Germline V lookup: CDR1 LNHDA, CDR2 SQIVND (reference sequence). Here the sequenced sample was PBMCs, taken approximately 47 days after the first yellow fever vaccination. The sequence was obtained from a young man who received the YFV17D yellow fever vaccine. The chain is built from TRBV19 and TRBJ1-1, with D perhaps TRBD1 (5 bases). The CDR3 protein is CARGEGTEAFF. The CDR3 bases are TGTGCCAGAGGGGAGGGCACTGAAGCTTTCTTT. Variable domain in full (rest from reference TRBV19 and TRBJ1-1): DGGITQSPKYLFRKEGQNVTLSCEQNLNHDAMYWYRQDPGQGLRLIYYSQIVNDFQKGDIAEGYSVSREKKESFPLTVTSAQKNPTAFYLCARGEGTEAFFGQGTRLTVV.